The 4 T cell receptor beta chains reported below all come from one sample, sequenced in a study of blood T cell repertoires in COVID-19. Produced via immunoSEQ multiplex PCR; TCRdb's table is partial and in-frame only. This sample carries more than 110,000 clones, roughly 80% of them seen once, and the ten largest clones take about 8%. Sequenced input: peripheral blood. These receptors all come from a human donor in a cohort sampled during active COVID-19.

The CDR3 protein is CASSSRLAGGQDTQYF. The CDR3 DNA reads as TGTGCCAGCAGCTCCCGACTAGCGGGGGGGCAAGATACGCAGTATTTT. The V gene is TRBV5-8, the J gene TRBJ2-3; TRBD2 aligns across 14 bases. Trimming took 3 bases from V and 5 from J; bases not matched to a gene: 5. CDR1 is SGHTS and CDR2 is YDEGEE in the germline V gene. The CDR3 sequence is 16 residues long.

This rearrangement joins TRBV7-3 to TRBJ1-6; 8 nucleotides agree with TRBD1. V shed 6 bases and J 10 bases; nucleotides not matched to a gene: 14. CDR3 length: 16 amino acids. CDR1 is SGHTA, CDR2 FQGTGA, per germline. The CDR3 here is CASSTSGRGLWSPLHF. In DNA form, the CDR3 reads TGTGCCAGCAGTACCTCCGGCAGGGGGCTATGGTCACCCCTCCACTTT.

The chain recombines TRBV19 with TRBJ1-1; D call uncertain. Trimming cost V 3 bases and J 1 base, with 9 bases left between them. Germline V gene lookup returns CDR1 LNHDA and CDR2 SQIVND (reference sequence). This CDR3 has 14 residues. In nucleotides, the CDR3 is TGTGCCAGTAGTATGGGAGCGCCGAACACTGAAGCTTTCTTT. Protein: CASSMGAPNTEAFF.

This clone was recorded a few times. The V call is TRBV9, the J call TRBJ2-3; D gene ambiguous. The CDR3 sequence is 13 residues long. Per germline, CDR1 SGDLS and CDR2 YYNGEE. Between the trimmed V and J ends, which lost 2 bases and 3 bases, there was a span of 7 bases. The DNA of the CDR3 is TGTGCCAGCAGCGTCGAACTAACAGATACGCAGTATTTT. Amino acids: CASSVELTDTQYF. Supplemented by reference TRBV9 and TRBJ2-3, the full variable domain reads DSGVTQTPKHLITATGQRVTLRCSPRSGDLSVYWYQQSLDQGLQFLIQYYNGEERAKGNILERFSAQQFPDLHSELNLSSLELGDSALYFCASSVELTDTQYFGPGTRLTVL.